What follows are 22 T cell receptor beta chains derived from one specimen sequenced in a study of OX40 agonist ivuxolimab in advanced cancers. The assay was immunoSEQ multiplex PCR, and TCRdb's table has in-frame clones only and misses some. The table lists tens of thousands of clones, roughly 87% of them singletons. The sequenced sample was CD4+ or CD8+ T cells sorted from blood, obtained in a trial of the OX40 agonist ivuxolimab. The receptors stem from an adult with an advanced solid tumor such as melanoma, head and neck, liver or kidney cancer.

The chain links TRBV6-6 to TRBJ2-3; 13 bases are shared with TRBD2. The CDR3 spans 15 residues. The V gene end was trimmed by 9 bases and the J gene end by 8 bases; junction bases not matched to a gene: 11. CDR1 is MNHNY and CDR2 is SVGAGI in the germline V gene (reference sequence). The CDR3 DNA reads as TGTGCCAGTGAGACTAGCGGGGGGTCCTCGGGTACGCAGTATTTT. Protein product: CASETSGGSSGTQYF.

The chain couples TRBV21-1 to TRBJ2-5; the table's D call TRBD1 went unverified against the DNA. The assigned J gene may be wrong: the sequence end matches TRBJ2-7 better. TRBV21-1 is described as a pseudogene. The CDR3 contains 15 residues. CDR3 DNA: TGTGCCAGCAGACCTTCAGGGGGCGAGGATTACGAGCAGTACTTC. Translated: CASRPSGGEDYEQYF.

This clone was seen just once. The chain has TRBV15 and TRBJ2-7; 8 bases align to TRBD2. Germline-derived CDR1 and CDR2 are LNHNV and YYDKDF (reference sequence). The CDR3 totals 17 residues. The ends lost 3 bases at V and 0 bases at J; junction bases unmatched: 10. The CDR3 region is CATSRELGGGDSYEQYF. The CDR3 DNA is TGTGCCACCAGCAGGGAACTCGGGGGGGGCGACTCCTACGAGCAGTACTTC.

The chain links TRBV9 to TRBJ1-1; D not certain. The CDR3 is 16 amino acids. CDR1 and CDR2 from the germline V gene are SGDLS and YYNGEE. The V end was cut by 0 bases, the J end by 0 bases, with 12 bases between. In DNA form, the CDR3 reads TGTGCCAGCAGCGTAGGTACTTTTTTTATGAACACTGAAGCTTTCTTT. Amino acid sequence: CASSVGTFFMNTEAFF. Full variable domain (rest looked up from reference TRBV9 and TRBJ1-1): DSGVTQTPKHLITATGQRVTLRCSPRSGDLSVYWYQQSLDQGLQFLIQYYNGEERAKGNILERFSAQQFPDLHSELNLSSLELGDSALYFCASSVGTFFMNTEAFFGQGTRLTVV.

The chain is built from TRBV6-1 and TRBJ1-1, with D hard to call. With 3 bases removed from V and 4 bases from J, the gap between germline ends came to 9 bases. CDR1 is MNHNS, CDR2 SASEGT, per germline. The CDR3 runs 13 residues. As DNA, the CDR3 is TGTGCCAGCAGTGAGGGGTTGAGCACTGAAGCTTTCTTT. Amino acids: CASSEGLSTEAFF.

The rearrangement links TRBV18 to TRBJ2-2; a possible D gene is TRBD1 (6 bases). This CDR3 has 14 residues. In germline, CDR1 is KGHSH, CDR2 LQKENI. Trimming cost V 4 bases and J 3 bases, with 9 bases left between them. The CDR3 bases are TGTGCCAGCTCACGCAGGGGAGACACCGGGGAGCTGTTTTTT. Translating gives CASSRRGDTGELFF.

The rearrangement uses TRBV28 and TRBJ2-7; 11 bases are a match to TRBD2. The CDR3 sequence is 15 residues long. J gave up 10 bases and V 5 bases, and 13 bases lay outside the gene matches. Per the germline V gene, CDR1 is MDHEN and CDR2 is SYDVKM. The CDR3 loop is CASSIQLAGETEQYF. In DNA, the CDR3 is TGTGCCAGCAGTATTCAACTAGCGGGAGAAACTGAACAGTACTTC.

This CDR3 reads CASSALRGTEAFF. Here the CDR3 DNA reads TGTGCCAGCAGCGCCCTTAGGGGCACTGAAGCTTTCTTT. The rearrangement links TRBV6-1 to TRBJ1-1, with D possibly TRBD1 on 5 matching bases. The CDR3 extends over 13 amino acids. Germline V CDR1 and CDR2: MNHNS, SASEGT. V lost 6 bases and J lost 4, with 12 bases in between.

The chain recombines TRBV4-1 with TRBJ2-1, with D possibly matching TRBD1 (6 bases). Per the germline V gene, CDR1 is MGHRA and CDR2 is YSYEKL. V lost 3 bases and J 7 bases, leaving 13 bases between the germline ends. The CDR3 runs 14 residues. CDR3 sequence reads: CASSQGARRNEQFF. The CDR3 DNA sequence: TGCGCCAGCAGCCAGGGGGCGCGTCGAAATGAGCAGTTCTTC.

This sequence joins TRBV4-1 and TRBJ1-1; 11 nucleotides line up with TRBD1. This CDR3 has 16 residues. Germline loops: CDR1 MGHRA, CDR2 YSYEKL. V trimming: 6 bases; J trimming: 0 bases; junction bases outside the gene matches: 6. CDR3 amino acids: CASRRGQGAMNTEAFF. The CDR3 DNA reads TGCGCCAGCAGACGCGGACAGGGGGCAATGAACACTGAAGCTTTCTTT.

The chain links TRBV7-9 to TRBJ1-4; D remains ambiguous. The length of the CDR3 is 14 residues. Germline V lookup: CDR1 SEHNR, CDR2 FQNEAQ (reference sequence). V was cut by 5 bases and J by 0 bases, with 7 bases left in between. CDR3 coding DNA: TGTGCCAGCAGCCCCATGACAACTAATGAAAAACTGTTTTTT. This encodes CASSPMTTNEKLFF.

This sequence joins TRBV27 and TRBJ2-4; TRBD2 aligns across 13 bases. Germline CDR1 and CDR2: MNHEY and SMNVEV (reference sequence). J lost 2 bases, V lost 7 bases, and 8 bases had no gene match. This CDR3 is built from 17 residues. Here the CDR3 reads CASKTSGRANSKNIQYF. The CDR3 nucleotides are TGTGCCAGCAAAACTAGCGGGAGGGCGAACTCCAAAAACATTCAGTACTTC.

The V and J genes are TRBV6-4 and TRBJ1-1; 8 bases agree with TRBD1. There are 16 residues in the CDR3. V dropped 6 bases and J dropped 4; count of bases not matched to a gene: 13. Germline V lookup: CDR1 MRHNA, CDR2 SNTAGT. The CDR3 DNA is TGTGCCAGCAGACCTCAGGGGGCAGGAAAGGGCACTGAAGCTTTCTTT. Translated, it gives CASRPQGAGKGTEAFF.

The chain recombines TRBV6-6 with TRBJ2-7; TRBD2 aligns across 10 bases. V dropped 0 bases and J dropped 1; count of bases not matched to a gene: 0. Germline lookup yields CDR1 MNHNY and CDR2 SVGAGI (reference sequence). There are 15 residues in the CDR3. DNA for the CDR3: TGTGCCAGCAGTTACTCACTAGCGGGGTCCTACGAGCAGTACTTC. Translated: CASSYSLAGSYEQYF.

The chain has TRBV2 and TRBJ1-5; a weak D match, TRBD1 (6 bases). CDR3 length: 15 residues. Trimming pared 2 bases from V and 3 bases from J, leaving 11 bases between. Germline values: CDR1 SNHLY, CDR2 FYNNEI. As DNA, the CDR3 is TGTGCCAGCAGTGAATGGGGGGGCTCCAATCAGCCCCAGCATTTT. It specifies CASSEWGGSNQPQHF.

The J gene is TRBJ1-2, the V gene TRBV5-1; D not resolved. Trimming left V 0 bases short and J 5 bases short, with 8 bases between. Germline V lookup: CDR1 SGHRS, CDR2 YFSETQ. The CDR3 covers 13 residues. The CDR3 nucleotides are TGCGCCAGCAGCTTGGTCGCAGAATATGGCTACACCTTC. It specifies CASSLVAEYGYTF.

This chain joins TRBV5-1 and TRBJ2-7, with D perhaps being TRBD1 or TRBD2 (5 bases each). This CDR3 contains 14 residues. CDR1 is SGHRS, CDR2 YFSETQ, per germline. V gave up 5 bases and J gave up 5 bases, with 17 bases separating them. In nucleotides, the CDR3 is TGCGCCAGCAGTTCGGGACCGGGTTCAAACGAGCAGTACTTC. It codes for CASSSGPGSNEQYF.

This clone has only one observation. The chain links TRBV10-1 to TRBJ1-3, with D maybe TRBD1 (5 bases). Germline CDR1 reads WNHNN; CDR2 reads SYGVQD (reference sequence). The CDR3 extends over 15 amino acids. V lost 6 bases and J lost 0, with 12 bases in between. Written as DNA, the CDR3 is TGCGCCAGCAGGGGACGGCAGTTCTCTGGAAACACCATATATTTT. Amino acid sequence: CASRGRQFSGNTIYF.

CDR3 protein: CASSPETVLVTGNIQYF. The CDR3 coding sequence is TGCGCCAGCAGCCCCGAGACAGTGCTAGTGACAGGAAACATTCAGTACTTC. The V gene is TRBV5-1, the J gene TRBJ2-4, with a weak D call TRBD1 (6 bases). The CDR3 is made up of 17 amino acids. Germline V gene lookup returns CDR1 SGHRS and CDR2 YFSETQ. The ends were cut back, 4 bases at V and 6 bases at J, with 23 bases in the middle. Together with reference TRBV5-1 and TRBJ2-4, the CDR3 gives the full variable domain: KAGVTQTPRYLIKTRGQQVTLSCSPISGHRSVSWYQQTPGQGLQFLFEYFSETQRNKGNFPGRFSGRQFSNSRSEMNVSTLELGDSALYLCASSPETVLVTGNIQYFGAGTRLSVL.

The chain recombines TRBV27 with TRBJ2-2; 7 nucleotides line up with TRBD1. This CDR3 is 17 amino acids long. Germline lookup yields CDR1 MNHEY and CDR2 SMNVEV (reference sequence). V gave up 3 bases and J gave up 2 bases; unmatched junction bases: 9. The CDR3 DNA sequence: TGTGCCAGCAGTTTGTTTGGCCAGGGGGTCAACACCGGGGAGCTGTTTTTT. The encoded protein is CASSLFGQGVNTGELFF.

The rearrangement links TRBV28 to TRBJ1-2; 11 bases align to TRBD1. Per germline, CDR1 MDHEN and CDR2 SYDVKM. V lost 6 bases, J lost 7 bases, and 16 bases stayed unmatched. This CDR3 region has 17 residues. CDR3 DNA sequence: TGTGCCAGCAGCCTAGGACAGGGGGCGCGAGTACGCCTTGGCTACACCTTC. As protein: CASSLGQGARVRLGYTF.

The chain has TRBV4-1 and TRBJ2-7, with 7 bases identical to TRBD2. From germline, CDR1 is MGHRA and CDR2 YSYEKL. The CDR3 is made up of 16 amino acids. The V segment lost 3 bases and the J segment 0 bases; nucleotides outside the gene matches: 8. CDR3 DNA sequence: TGCGCCAGCAGCCAGGGGATCGGGAGGAGCTCCTACGAGCAGTACTTC. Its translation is CASSQGIGRSSYEQYF.